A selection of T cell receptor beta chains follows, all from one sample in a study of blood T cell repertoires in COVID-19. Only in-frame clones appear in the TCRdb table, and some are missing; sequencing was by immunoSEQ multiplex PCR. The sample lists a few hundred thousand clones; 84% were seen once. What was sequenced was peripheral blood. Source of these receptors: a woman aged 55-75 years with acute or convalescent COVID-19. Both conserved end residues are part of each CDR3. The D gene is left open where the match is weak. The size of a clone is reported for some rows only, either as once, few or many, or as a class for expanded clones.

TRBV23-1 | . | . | CASSLRHPSSYEQYF
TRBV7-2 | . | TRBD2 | CASSLSGGGFNEQFF
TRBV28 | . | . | CASINLGQGLSEQYF
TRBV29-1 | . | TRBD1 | CSVRDSPQETQYF
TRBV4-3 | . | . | CASSQGTGLGEAFF
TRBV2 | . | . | CASSSLGWELLGNTIYF
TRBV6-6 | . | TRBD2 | CATVQEAGLTDTQYF
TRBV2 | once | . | CASRTGYQPQHF
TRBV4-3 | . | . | CASSRTDRLNTEAFF
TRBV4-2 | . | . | CASSQGGGPDNEQFF
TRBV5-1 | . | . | CASSTGQQNTEAFF
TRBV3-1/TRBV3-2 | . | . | CASSPLAGTAGYTF
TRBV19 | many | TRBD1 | CASFGDRTYYGYTF
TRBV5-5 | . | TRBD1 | CASSLTGGRGGAFF
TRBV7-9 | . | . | CASSTREGHVGYTF
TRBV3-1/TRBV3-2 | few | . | CASSQGGQAYGYTF
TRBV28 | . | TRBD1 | CASSLTGKMGNTIYF
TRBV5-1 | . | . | CASSLTGVSSGNTIYF
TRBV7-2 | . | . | CASSLEGLGTEAFF
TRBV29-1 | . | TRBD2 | CSVDPGTSVNEQFF
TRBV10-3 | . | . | CAIRRDSNTGELFF
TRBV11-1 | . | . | CASSLAVSSYEQYF
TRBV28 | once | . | CATIREGSAFYGYTF
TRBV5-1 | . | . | CASSSAGFGNGAYNEQFF
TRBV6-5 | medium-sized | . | CASSHHRNGYTF
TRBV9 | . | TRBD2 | CASSAGVTGGLGDTQYF
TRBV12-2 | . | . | CASRFRSSYNSPLHF
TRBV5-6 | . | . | CASSLSQALFGYTF
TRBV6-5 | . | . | CASSRGNSPLHF
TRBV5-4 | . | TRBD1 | CASSAYRGRDSPLHF
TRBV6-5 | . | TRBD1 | CASRLGQGSEAFF
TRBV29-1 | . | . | CSVEEVRVNTEAFF
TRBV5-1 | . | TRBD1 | CASSLISPGQGSSPLHF
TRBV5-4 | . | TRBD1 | CASRFGGTGGNTEAFF
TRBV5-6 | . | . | CASSLGPTGSNEQFF
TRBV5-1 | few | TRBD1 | CASSPGDRGYEQFF
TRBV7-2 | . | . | CASSPAGAWTGELFF
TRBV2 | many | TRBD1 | CASSDPGTVDEQYF
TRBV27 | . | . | CASSSYAGSMYEQYF
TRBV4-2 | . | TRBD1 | CASSQGQGTGDGYTF
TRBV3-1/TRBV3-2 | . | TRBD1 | CASSQDLGQGAFGTEAFF